This is a list of T cell receptor beta chains from one sample in a study of PD-1 blockade in mismatch repair-deficient tumors. The repertoire was sequenced with immunoSEQ multiplex PCR; TCRdb's copy has only in-frame clones and lacks some. Seen here are 77,000 or so clones, approximately 80% observed once, and the top ten hold roughly 6%. The sample was peripheral blood, taken 44 weeks after starting pembrolizumab. Every receptor here comes from an adult with mismatch repair-deficient cancer. Both conserved end residues are part of each CDR3. A D gene is named only where the DNA matches it firmly. A clone size is listed for some rows: how often the clone was seen (once, few, many), or a class if it is expanded.

size: few; D: TRBD2; V: TRBV19; J: TRBJ2-4; DNA: TGTGCCAGTAGTATTCCTGGACTAGCCAACATTCAGTACTTC; CDR3: CASSIPGLANIQYF
size: -; D: TRBD2; V: TRBV6-6; J: TRBJ2-7; DNA: TGTGCCAGCAGTTACTTTCCTAGCGGGGAAGCAGGGGAGCAGTACTTC; CDR3: CASSYFPSGEAGEQYF
size: -; D: -; V: TRBV5-8; J: TRBJ2-7; DNA: TGTGCCAGCAGCCCCCAATATGGGCTAGTATACGAGCAGTACTTC; CDR3: CASSPQYGLVYEQYF
size: -; D: -; V: TRBV5-1; J: TRBJ1-2; DNA: TGCGCCAGCAGCTCGGGACTGGATGGCTACACCTTC; CDR3: CASSSGLDGYTF
size: -; D: -; V: TRBV5-6; J: TRBJ2-7; DNA: TGTGCCAGCAGCTTGGATCGTGACGAGCAGTACTTC; CDR3: CASSLDRDEQYF
size: -; D: TRBD1; V: TRBV5-1; J: TRBJ2-5; DNA: TGCGCCAGCAGCTTGTTGACAGGGGTTGAGACCCAGTACTTC; CDR3: CASSLLTGVETQYF
size: -; D: -; V: TRBV12-5; J: TRBJ1-1; DNA: TGTGCTAGTGCTAGGAACACTGAAGCTTTCTTT; CDR3: CASARNTEAFF
size: -; D: TRBD2; V: TRBV5-4; J: TRBJ2-1; DNA: TGTGCCAGCAGCCTACCGGGACTAGCGGGCGATGAGCAGTTCTTC; CDR3: CASSLPGLAGDEQFF
size: once; D: TRBD2; V: TRBV29-1; J: TRBJ2-7; DNA: TGCAGCGTTGCTACTAGCGGGAGTGGAGAGCAGTACTTC; CDR3: CSVATSGSGEQYF
size: -; D: TRBD1; V: TRBV5-6; J: TRBJ2-7; DNA: TGTGCCAGCAGCTTGAGCCCCGACAGGGTCTACGAGCAGTACTTC; CDR3: CASSLSPDRVYEQYF
size: -; D: TRBD1; V: TRBV4-2; J: TRBJ1-5; DNA: TGTGCCAGCAGCATACGACAGGGTAATCAGCCCCAGCATTTT; CDR3: CASSIRQGNQPQHF
size: -; D: -; V: TRBV7-7; J: TRBJ1-1; DNA: TGTGCTAGCAGCTTGTCGATGAACACTGAAGCTTTCTTT; CDR3: CASSLSMNTEAFF
size: -; D: -; V: TRBV18; J: TRBJ1-2; DNA: TGTGCCAGCTCACCATCCAGGGGAAGCGGCTACACCTTC; CDR3: CASSPSRGSGYTF
size: -; D: -; V: TRBV18; J: TRBJ1-4; DNA: TGTGCCAGCTCACAAGACAGTGGTGAAAAACTGTTTTTT; CDR3: CASSQDSGEKLFF
size: -; D: -; V: TRBV4-1; J: TRBJ1-3; DNA: TGCGCCAGCAGCTCCCCCCCGGCAGGGCGCTCTGGAAACACCATATATTTT; CDR3: CASSSPPAGRSGNTIYF
size: -; D: -; V: TRBV15; J: TRBJ2-5; DNA: TGTGCCACCAGCAGAGAATCTGCGGGGAATAAAGAGACCCAGTACTTC; CDR3: CATSRESAGNKETQYF
size: -; D: -; V: TRBV27; J: TRBJ2-1; DNA: TGTGCCAGCAGTTTTAGCGGATCCTACAATGAGCAGTTCTTC; CDR3: CASSFSGSYNEQFF
size: -; D: TRBD1; V: TRBV18; J: TRBJ1-1; DNA: TGTGCCAGCTCACCACAGTCCGCCGACAGGGGGGTCACTGAAGCTTTCTTT; CDR3: CASSPQSADRGVTEAFF
size: -; D: TRBD1; V: TRBV7-2; J: TRBJ2-1; DNA: TGTGCCAGCAGCCGCCGACAGGGGAATAACAATGAGCAGTTCTTC; CDR3: CASSRRQGNNNEQFF
size: -; D: -; V: TRBV11-2; J: TRBJ1-1; DNA: TGTGCCAGCAGCTTAGTTACGAGTGCGTTGGGAGGAAAAGCTTTCTTT; CDR3: CASSLVTSALGGKAFF
size: few; D: TRBD1; V: TRBV6-1; J: TRBJ1-2; DNA: TGTGCCAGCAGGGAGGGGGCTGATGGCTACACCTTC; CDR3: CASREGADGYTF
size: -; D: -; V: TRBV27; J: TRBJ1-1; DNA: TGTGCCAGCAGGATTTTTGTAGGGGGGGGGAACACTGAAGCTTTCTTT; CDR3: CASRIFVGGGNTEAFF
size: once; D: -; V: TRBV6-5; J: TRBJ2-7; DNA: TGTGCCAGCACCCCGACGGGAGCTGGCTACGAGCAGTACTTC; CDR3: CASTPTGAGYEQYF
size: -; D: -; V: TRBV7-2; J: TRBJ2-5; DNA: TGTGCCAGCAGCCCCGAGCGGGCTCAGGAGACCCAGTACTTC; CDR3: CASSPERAQETQYF
size: -; D: TRBD2; V: TRBV10-1; J: TRBJ2-5; DNA: TGCGCCAGCAGCCCCGGGACTAGCGGGAGAGAGACCCAGTACTTC; CDR3: CASSPGTSGRETQYF
size: -; D: TRBD1; V: TRBV5-1; J: TRBJ2-2; DNA: TGCGCCAGCAGCTTGGATTCAGGGGGCAGAACCGGGGAGCTGTTTTTT; CDR3: CASSLDSGGRTGELFF
size: -; D: -; V: TRBV6-1; J: TRBJ2-1; DNA: TGTGCCAGCAGTGTTCGGGAAGGAAATGAGCAGTTCTTC; CDR3: CASSVREGNEQFF
size: -; D: -; V: TRBV6-5; J: TRBJ2-7; DNA: TGTGCCAGCAGTTACATCCCCGCAGGGTCGGGCTACGAGCAGTACTTC; CDR3: CASSYIPAGSGYEQYF
size: -; D: -; V: TRBV9; J: TRBJ2-1; DNA: TGTGCCAGCAGCGGACGGGACCTCTCCTCCTACAATGAGCAGTTCTTC; CDR3: CASSGRDLSSYNEQFF
size: -; D: -; V: TRBV5-1; J: TRBJ2-3; DNA: TGCGCCAGCAGGCCCCGGGCCGTCAGCACAGATACGCAGTATTTT; CDR3: CASRPRAVSTDTQYF
size: -; D: -; V: TRBV5-4; J: TRBJ1-5; DNA: TGTGCCAGCAGCCAAGATCCATTCAGGGAGGGCTTAGGTCAGCCCCAGCATTTT; CDR3: CASSQDPFREGLGQPQHF
size: -; D: -; V: TRBV30; J: TRBJ2-5; DNA: TGTGCCTGGAGTGTACGTCGGAGGGCCAAAGAGACCCAGTACTTC; CDR3: CAWSVRRRAKETQYF
size: -; D: TRBD2; V: TRBV30; J: TRBJ2-3; DNA: TGTGCCTGGAGTGGGTGGGGAGGGATTGCAGATACGCAGTATTTT; CDR3: CAWSGWGGIADTQYF
size: -; D: -; V: TRBV2; J: TRBJ1-5; DNA: TGTGCCAGCAGTGAAAGGGCAGGGAATCAGCCCCAGCATTTT; CDR3: CASSERAGNQPQHF
size: once; D: TRBD1; V: TRBV18; J: TRBJ2-5; DNA: TGTGCCAGCAAGACAGGGGGCGCGGGGGATCAAGAGACCCAGTACTTC; CDR3: CASKTGGAGDQETQYF
size: -; D: -; V: TRBV27; J: TRBJ2-2; DNA: TGTGCCAGCAGTTTATTATCAGGCACCGGGGAGCTGTTTTTT; CDR3: CASSLLSGTGELFF
size: -; D: -; V: TRBV5-1; J: TRBJ2-7; DNA: TGCGCCAGCAGCTTGGGGCAGGGAAGAGGTCTCTACGAGCAGTACTTC; CDR3: CASSLGQGRGLYEQYF
size: -; D: -; V: TRBV5-6; J: TRBJ2-3; DNA: TGTGCCAGCAGCCCGGACCCCGCTCGGGCAGATACGCAGTATTTT; CDR3: CASSPDPARADTQYF
size: -; D: -; V: TRBV7-6; J: TRBJ2-7; DNA: TGTGCCAGCAGCTTAGCGGTAAGGGGCGAGCAGTACTTC; CDR3: CASSLAVRGEQYF
size: -; D: -; V: TRBV9; J: TRBJ1-2; DNA: TGTGCCAGCAGCGCGGCACTAGGCTACACCTTC; CDR3: CASSAALGYTF
size: -; D: -; V: TRBV10-3; J: TRBJ1-5; DNA: TGTGCCATCAATGGGGACATAAATCAGCCCCAGCATTTT; CDR3: CAINGDINQPQHF
size: -; D: -; V: TRBV7-9; J: TRBJ1-1; DNA: TGTGCCAGCAGCTCTGGAGGGTTGGCTGAAGCTTTCTTT; CDR3: CASSSGGLAEAFF